The 22 T cell receptor beta chains below come from one sample, sequenced in a study of blood T cell repertoires in COVID-19. The protocol was immunoSEQ multiplex PCR, while the TCRdb copy is restricted to in-frame clones and leaves out a portion. The sample has about 300,000 clones; about nine tenths are singletons. Source material: peripheral blood. The receptors were sampled from a man aged 18 to 29 with active or convalescent COVID-19.

This clone has only one observation. In DNA form, the CDR3 reads TGTGCCACCAGCGGCGAAGGACAGGGTGTATTGTACGAGCAGTACTTC. Translating it yields CATSGEGQGVLYEQYF. The rearrangement joins TRBV15 to TRBJ2-7; 8 bases are shared with TRBD1. Germline V gene lookup returns CDR1 LNHNV and CDR2 YYDKDF (reference sequence). After removal of 5 bases from V and 4 bases from J, the junction contained 13 bases not matched to a gene. The CDR3 is 16 residues long.

This clone was seen repeatedly, ten times or more. The V and J genes are TRBV25-1 and TRBJ2-3; 9 positions match TRBD2. The V gene end was trimmed by 7 bases and the J gene end by 4 bases; junction bases not matched to a gene: 3. The CDR3 runs 13 residues. From germline, CDR1 is MGHDK and CDR2 SYGVNS. CDR3 coding DNA: TGTGCCAGCAACCGACTAGCGGCAGATACGCAGTATTTT. It codes for CASNRLAADTQYF.

The CDR3 DNA reads TGTGCCAGCACTAGCGGACACAAACCCTATGGCTACACCTTC. It yields the protein CASTSGHKPYGYTF. The rearrangement links TRBV6-5 to TRBJ1-2; TRBD1 is a possible D gene (5 bases). CDR1 MNHEY and CDR2 SVGAGI come from the germline V gene. Trimming took off 7 bases at V and 4 bases at J, with 16 bases between the two ends. This CDR3 is built from 14 residues.

This chain connects TRBV11-2 to TRBJ2-3; TRBD2 matches 14 bases. The CDR3 sequence is 18 residues long. Germline CDR1 and CDR2: SGHAT and FQNNGV. V gave up 7 bases and J gave up 2 bases; unmatched junction bases: 11. In nucleotides, the CDR3 is TGTGCCAGCACCAGACTAGCGGGAGGGCCCTCGCACACAGATACGCAGTATTTT. Protein sequence: CASTRLAGGPSHTDTQYF.

The chain employs TRBV3-1 (or the pseudogene TRBV3-2) and TRBJ2-2, with 8 bases fitting TRBD2. The CDR3 sequence is 17 residues long. The ends lost 2 bases at V and 4 bases at J; junction bases unmatched: 9. Germline loops: CDR1 LGHDT, CDR2 YNNKEL (reference sequence). The CDR3 spells CASSQSYSGGFTGELFF. The CDR3 DNA is TGTGCCAGCAGCCAATCCTACTCGGGAGGGTTCACCGGGGAGCTGTTTTTT.

J is TRBJ1-2 and V is TRBV5-1, with D possibly matching TRBD1 (6 bases). The germline CDR1 and CDR2 sequences are SGHRS and YFSETQ. The CDR3 extends over 14 amino acids. Trimming shortened V by 0 bases and J by 7 bases, and 13 bases separated the two germline ends. The CDR3 spells CASSLAGVRAGYTF. The DNA for the CDR3 is TGCGCCAGCAGCTTGGCAGGGGTCAGGGCTGGCTACACCTTC.

The chain recombines TRBV5-6 with TRBJ2-7; D remains unclear. Germline values: CDR1 SGHDT, CDR2 YYEEEE. V lost 6 bases and J 6 bases, leaving 19 bases between the germline ends. CDR3 length equals 14 residues. CDR3: CASTITASAGEQYF. The CDR3 DNA follows: TGTGCCAGCACGATTACAGCCTCGGCCGGCGAGCAGTACTTC.

The rearrangement uses TRBV6-6 and TRBJ1-6, with D maybe TRBD1 (5 bases). The CDR3 extends over 14 amino acids. Germline V gives CDR1 MNHNY, CDR2 SVGAGI (reference sequence). Trimming removed 6 bases from V and 7 bases from J, with 13 bases in between. In DNA, the CDR3 is TGTGCCAGCAGCCTTCAGGGAGGCAATTCACCCCTCCACTTT. Translation gives CASSLQGGNSPLHF.

The chain has TRBV15 and TRBJ2-3, with a weak D call TRBD2 (6 bases). The germline V and J ends were trimmed by 0 bases and 0 bases, with 10 bases remaining between them. From germline, CDR1 is LNHNV and CDR2 YYDKDF (reference sequence). The CDR3 length is 16 residues. In DNA, the CDR3 is TGTGCCACCAGCAGAGATAAGCTAGCGAGCACAGATACGCAGTATTTT. It is translated as CATSRDKLASTDTQYF.

The table lists this clone with a few counts. V gene TRBV27 combines with J gene TRBJ2-5; TRBD2 matches at 7 bases. The CDR3 totals 12 residues. CDR1 and CDR2 (germline): MNHEY, SMNVEV (reference sequence). Trimming cost V 6 bases and J 9 bases; bases outside gene matches: 7. The CDR3 DNA follows: TGTGCCAGCAGCACAGGACTAGATGCCCAGTACTTC. Translation gives CASSTGLDAQYF.

The rearrangement joins TRBV27 to TRBJ2-3; D is undetermined. CDR1 and CDR2 (germline): MNHEY, SMNVEV (reference sequence). V lost 5 bases, J lost 4 bases, and 10 bases lay in between. The CDR3 length is 13 residues. The CDR3 loop is CASSPYSADTQYF. In nucleotides, the CDR3 is TGTGCCAGCAGTCCCTACTCGGCAGATACGCAGTATTTT.

The V and J genes are TRBV5-1 and TRBJ2-2, with 10 bases identical to TRBD2. Germline V gives CDR1 SGHRS, CDR2 YFSETQ. This CDR3 is built from 15 residues. With 1 base clipped from V and 7 bases from J, the junction kept 4 bases outside the gene matches. Here the CDR3 reads CASSLRLAGDGELFF. CDR3 DNA: TGCGCCAGCAGCTTGAGGCTAGCGGGAGACGGGGAGCTGTTTTTT.

V gene TRBV14 combines with J gene TRBJ1-2, with 8 positions matching TRBD1. The CDR3 has 13 residues. V lost 4 bases and J lost 5; bases outside the gene matches: 3. Germline V gives CDR1 SGHDN, CDR2 FVKESK. In nucleotides, the CDR3 is TGTGCCAGCAGCCGGGACAGGTGGTATGGCTACACCTTC. Its protein is CASSRDRWYGYTF.

The chain employs TRBV7-9 and TRBJ2-3; 9 nucleotides align to TRBD1. This CDR3 contains 14 residues. V trimming: 7 bases; J trimming: 2 bases; junction bases outside the gene matches: 4. In germline, CDR1 is SEHNR, CDR2 FQNEAQ (reference sequence). The CDR3 reads CASTTGGITDTQYF. The CDR3 coding sequence is TGTGCCAGCACCACAGGGGGCATCACAGATACGCAGTATTTT.

V is TRBV9 and J is TRBJ1-2; tentative D call: TRBD1 (6 bases). This CDR3 contains 14 residues. Germline-derived CDR1 and CDR2 are SGDLS and YYNGEE. V was pared by 0 bases and J by 3 bases, with 9 bases between. The CDR3 here is CASSVDRADYGYTF. Written as DNA, the CDR3 is TGTGCCAGCAGCGTAGACAGGGCTGACTATGGCTACACCTTC.

This clone was seen only a few times. The chain links TRBV5-8 to TRBJ1-5; D unclear. Trimming took 0 bases from V and 7 from J, leaving 14 bases between them. This CDR3 comprises 15 residues. The germline V gene encodes CDR1 SGHTS and CDR2 YDEGEE. CDR3 sequence (DNA): TGTGCCAGCAGCTTGGGTTTTGTATCGTTCCAGCCCCAGCATTTT. It specifies CASSLGFVSFQPQHF.

This clone was seen a few times. The chain combines TRBV7-8 with TRBJ2-2; 9 bases are shared with TRBD1. V shed 5 bases, J shed 0 bases, and the junction held 4 bases outside the gene matches. The CDR3 covers 16 residues. In germline, CDR1 is SGHVS, CDR2 FQNEAQ. CDR3 nucleotides: TGTGCCAGCAGCCCCAGACAGGGGGCGAACACCGGGGAGCTGTTTTTT. This codes for CASSPRQGANTGELFF.

The chain uses TRBV28 and TRBJ1-3, with 9 bases lining up with TRBD1. This CDR3 region has 15 residues. J lost 3 bases, V lost 4 bases, and 4 bases had no gene match. Germline V gene data show CDR1 as MDHEN and CDR2 as SYDVKM. CDR3 DNA sequence: TGTGCCAGCAGTTCCCGGGACAGGGTTGGAAACACCATATATTTT. Amino acid sequence: CASSSRDRVGNTIYF.

This clone has just a few counts. This chain uses TRBV28 with TRBJ1-1; D may be TRBD1 (5 bases). V dropped 7 bases and J dropped 1 base, with 13 bases sitting between them. The CDR3 extends over 14 amino acids. Germline V lookup: CDR1 MDHEN, CDR2 SYDVKM. Written as DNA, the CDR3 is TGTGCCAGCACCGTTGGGGCGCCGAACACTGAAGCTTTCTTT. It specifies CASTVGAPNTEAFF.

The V and J genes are TRBV6-2 or TRBV6-3 and TRBJ2-7; 10 nucleotides align to TRBD2. The CDR3 sequence is 15 residues long. V lost 2 bases, J lost 5 bases, and 6 bases stayed unmatched. CDR1 and CDR2 (germline): MNHEY, SVGEGT. The CDR3 here is CASSYAALAGHEQYF. CDR3 DNA sequence: TGTGCCAGCAGTTACGCGGCACTAGCGGGGCACGAGCAGTACTTC.

The chain uses TRBV28 and TRBJ2-7; unclear D gene. Trimming left V 3 bases short and J 4 bases short, with 10 bases between. The germline gives CDR1 MDHEN, CDR2 SYDVKM. This CDR3 spans 13 amino acids. This CDR3 is CASSFGSGYEQYF. The CDR3 DNA is TGTGCCAGCAGTTTCGGTTCCGGGTACGAGCAGTACTTC. The full variable domain, with the rest looked up from reference TRBV28 and TRBJ2-7, is DVKVTQSSRYLVKRTGEKVFLECVQDMDHENMFWYRQDPGLGLRLIYFSYDVKMKEKGDIPEGYSVSREKKERFSLILESASTNQTSMYLCASSFGSGYEQYFGPGTRLTVT.

The chain links TRBV7-9 to TRBJ2-1, with D perhaps matching TRBD2 (6 bases). Trimming stripped 1 base from V and 5 bases from J, with 9 bases between. The length of the CDR3 is 14 residues. The V gene's germline CDR1 is SEHNR and CDR2 FQNEAQ (reference sequence). The CDR3 region has the DNA TGTGCCAGCAGCTTAGTTACGGGAGACAATGAGCAGTTCTTC. Its protein product is CASSLVTGDNEQFF.